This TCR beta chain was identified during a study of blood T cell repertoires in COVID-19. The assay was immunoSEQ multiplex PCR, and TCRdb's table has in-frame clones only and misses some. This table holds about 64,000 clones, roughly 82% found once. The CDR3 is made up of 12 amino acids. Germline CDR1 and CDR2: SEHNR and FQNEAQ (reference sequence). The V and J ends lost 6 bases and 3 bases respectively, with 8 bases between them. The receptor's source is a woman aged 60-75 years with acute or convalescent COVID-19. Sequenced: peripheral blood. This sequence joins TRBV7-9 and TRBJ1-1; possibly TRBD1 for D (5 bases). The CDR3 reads CASSGGDTEAFF. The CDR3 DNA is TGTGCCAGCAGTGGAGGGGACACTGAAGCTTTCTTT.